This T cell receptor (beta chain) was documented in a study of breast tumors, draining lymph nodes, adjacent tissues. This clonotype was counted at least ten times. Each CDR3 protein is one row after TCRdb ran MiXCR on the multiplex PCR reads. The sample contains about 140,000 distinct CDR3 sequences, approximately 29% of which appear only once. V lost 3 bases and J lost 0; bases outside the gene matches: 5. Per germline, CDR1 SNHLY and CDR2 FYNNEI. The CDR3 is 16 residues long. Axillary draining lymph nodes of breast cancer patients supplied the node samples. The V and J genes are TRBV2 and TRBJ2-4; TRBD2 matches 7 bases. Specimen: axillary lymph node tissue. This TCR was sampled from a female donor with breast cancer. Some clones in this sample may be carry-over from other donors' samples. Here the CDR3 reads CASSDPGGLAKNIQYF. Here the CDR3 DNA reads TGTGCCAGCAGTGACCCCGGGGGGTTAGCCAAAAACATTCAGTACTTC. Full variable domain (rest looked up from reference TRBV2 and TRBJ2-4): EPEVTQTPSHQVTQMGQEVILRCVPISNHLYFYWYRQILGQKVEFLVSFYNNEISEKSEIFDDQFSVERPDGSNFTLKIRSTKLEDSAMYFCASSDPGGLAKNIQYFGAGTRLSVL.